Only a few counts were recorded for the clone carrying this TCR beta chain. Its target is not known. V gave up 1 base and J gave up 6 bases, with 9 bases separating them. Germline-derived CDR1 and CDR2 are GTSNPN and SVGIG (reference sequence). The CDR3 is made up of 12 amino acids. The repertoire was sequenced with immunoSEQ multiplex PCR; TCRdb's copy has only in-frame clones and lacks some. The data contain about 1.1 million clones, approximately 80% of them seen just once; the ten biggest clones take up approximately 0.5%. This record belongs to a study of shared clonotypes between healthy human individuals. General study points: Naive CD4 clonotypes overlapped across several donors at around 5%.

This sequence originates from a man younger than 35 in good health. Some clones in this sample may be carry-over from other donors' samples. The gene calls are TRBV30 and TRBJ1-1; D is undetermined. The material sequenced was memory CD4+ T cells from PBMCs. The subset here: CD45RA-negative fraction. The CDR3 region has the DNA TGTGCCTGGAGTGCGGCCGGGCCTGAAGCTTTCTTT. Protein sequence: CAWSAAGPEAFF.